This TCR beta chain was identified in a study of blood T cell repertoires in COVID-19. Study information: Material from acute and convalescent COVID-19 was sourced from the United States, Italy and Spain.

Authors' processing steps: Amplifying reference gene primers gave estimates of nucleated cell counts. Some clones are missing from TCRdb's copy, which holds only in-frame ones; the method was immunoSEQ multiplex PCR. V and J calls and clone size are copied from that table; D and trimming were computed from the DNA. The sample records fewer than 350,000 clones, 85% being singletons. The CDR3 covers 16 residues. CDR1 is MNHEY, CDR2 SMNVEV, per germline (reference sequence). J was trimmed by 5 bases and V by 5 bases; bases with no gene match: 7. The TCR originated in a human donor in a cohort sampled during active COVID-19. The genes are TRBV27 and TRBJ1-6; 9 bases fit TRBD1. The sequenced sample consisted of peripheral blood. CDR3 bases: TGTGCCAGCAGTAACAGGGGGCGTCAGAATAATTCACCCCTCCACTTT. It translates to CASSNRGRQNNSPLHF.